The next 26 T cell receptor beta chains were all read from a single sample in a study of T-cell reconstitution after alpha-beta-depleted transplantation in children. TCRbeta library preparation incorporated unique molecular identifiers. From the PCR reads, TCRdb called clonotypes with MiXCR, one entry per CDR3 protein. The data hold about 610,000 distinct CDR3 sequences, with approximately 10% observed a single time. Material: PBMCs from the stem cell graft donor, obtained from the stem cell graft. The receptors stem from a human donor who donated a stem cell graft to a child with acute myeloid leukemia.

V and J are TRBV14 and TRBJ2-3; D is undetermined. Trimming removed 0 bases at V and 4 bases at J, with 11 bases between. The V gene's germline CDR1 is SGHDN and CDR2 FVKESK. This CDR3 region has 15 residues. The CDR3 here is CASSQDWAGADTQYF. The CDR3 DNA follows: TGTGCCAGCAGCCAAGATTGGGCCGGAGCAGATACGCAGTATTTT. The full variable domain, its missing parts supplied by reference TRBV14 and TRBJ2-3, is EAGVTQFPSHSVIEKGQTVTLRCDPISGHDNLYWYRRVMGKEIKFLLHFVKESKQDESGMPNNRFLAERTGGTYSTLKVQPAELEDSGVYFCASSQDWAGADTQYFGPGTRLTVL.

This clonotype occurred many times. This rearrangement joins TRBV12-3 or TRBV12-4 to TRBJ2-7; tentatively, D is TRBD2 (6 bases). There are 14 residues in the CDR3. Trimming left V 6 bases short and J 5 bases short, with 17 bases between. CDR3 nucleotide sequence: TGTGCCAGCAGGTACAGCCCTAGCGCTAACGAGCAGTACTTC. Its translation: CASRYSPSANEQYF.

A few counts support this clonotype. The chain combines TRBV30 with TRBJ2-1, with 10 bases matching TRBD2. Trimming cost V 2 bases and J 9 bases; bases outside gene matches: 10. Germline loops: CDR1 GTSNPN, CDR2 SVGIG (reference sequence). The CDR3 length is 15 residues. CDR3 sequence reads: CAWSTLAGDASEQFF. Written as DNA, the CDR3 is TGTGCCTGGAGTACTCTAGCGGGAGATGCGAGTGAGCAGTTCTTC.

The chain combines TRBV28 with TRBJ2-2; TRBD1 matches 7 bases. The CDR3 covers 14 residues. Trimming cost V 7 bases and J 4 bases; bases outside gene matches: 6. CDR1 is MDHEN, CDR2 SYDVKM, per germline. For the CDR3, the DNA is TGTGCCAGCATCCAGACAGGGAGCACCGGGGAGCTGTTTTTT. Its translation is CASIQTGSTGELFF.

This clonotype was recorded many times. The V gene is TRBV9, the J gene TRBJ2-7; D is possibly TRBD1 or TRBD2 (5 bases each). Trimming cost V 4 bases and J 5 bases, with 13 bases left between them. The CDR3 has 13 amino acids. Germline lookup yields CDR1 SGDLS and CDR2 YYNGEE. This chain's CDR3 is CASSTGPGHEQYF. The CDR3 coding sequence is TGTGCCAGCAGCACCGGACCGGGACACGAGCAGTACTTC.

This clonotype has a handful of counts. V usage is TRBV6-5 and J usage is TRBJ2-3; TRBD2 might be the D (5 bases). This CDR3 is 16 amino acids long. Germline lookup yields CDR1 MNHEY and CDR2 SVGAGI. The V end lost 7 bases, the J end lost 1 base, and 18 bases lay between the germline ends. CDR3 nucleotides: TGTGCCAGCACCCCTAGGCTAGCCGCTGGCACAGATACGCAGTATTTT. Protein: CASTPRLAAGTDTQYF.

This clonotype showed up just a few times. The chain has TRBV27 and TRBJ2-3; no clear D gene. CDR1 and CDR2 (germline): MNHEY, SMNVEV (reference sequence). The V gene lost 1 base and the J gene lost 0 bases, with 5 bases spanning the gap. This CDR3 is 14 amino acids long. CDR3 loop: CASSLFPSTDTQYF. CDR3 bases: TGTGCCAGCAGTTTATTTCCTAGCACAGATACGCAGTATTTT.

The table lists this clonotype with many counts. The chain is built from TRBV4-2 and TRBJ2-2, with 9 bases aligning to TRBD1. The CDR3 contains 17 residues. Germline V lookup: CDR1 LGHNA, CDR2 YNFKEQ. Unmatched junction bases numbered 4, after V lost 0 bases and J lost 2 bases. As DNA, the CDR3 is TGTGCCAGCAGCCAAGATAGCACAGGGGGCAACACCGGGGAGCTGTTTTTT. This codes for CASSQDSTGGNTGELFF.

This rearrangement joins TRBV5-5 to TRBJ1-2; D possibly corresponds to TRBD1 (6 bases). Germline loops: CDR1 SGHKS, CDR2 YYEKEE (reference sequence). The CDR3 is 15 residues long. Trimming took 2 bases from V and 0 from J, leaving 11 bases between them. CDR3 amino acids: CASSLGGFTNYGYTF. The CDR3 DNA is TGTGCCAGCAGCTTAGGGGGATTCACTAACTATGGCTACACCTTC.

This clonotype was recorded many times. This chain links TRBV4-2 with TRBJ2-2, with 7 bases lining up with TRBD2. There are 16 residues in the CDR3. The V and J ends lost 0 bases and 6 bases, in that order; junction bases with no gene match: 7. Germline V gene data show CDR1 as LGHNA and CDR2 as YNFKEQ. The CDR3 nucleotides are TGTGCCAGCAGCCAAGATACTGGCGGGGGTCCCGGGGAGCTGTTTTTT. Translation gives CASSQDTGGGPGELFF.

Concerning this clonotype itself: A much larger clone differs by one base, so this may be a read error. V gene TRBV7-9 combines with J gene TRBJ1-4, with no clear D. CDR1 and CDR2 (germline): SEHNR, FQNEAQ (reference sequence). The V gene lost 7 bases and the J gene lost 8 bases, with 17 bases spanning the gap. This CDR3 comprises 14 residues. The CDR3, as DNA: TGTGCCAGCACCTTCCGGTCGGTGGAAGAAAAACTGTTTTTT. Encoded protein: CASTFRSVEEKLFF.

This clonotype was seen repeatedly, ten times or more. The chain uses TRBV28 and TRBJ1-5; possible D gene TRBD1, 6 bases. V lost 5 bases, J lost 5 bases, and 19 bases lay in between. This CDR3 comprises 16 residues. Per the germline V gene, CDR1 is MDHEN and CDR2 is SYDVKM. CDR3 DNA sequence: TGTGCCAGCAGTACTCTCGGGACACTTAGGGATCAGCCCCAGCATTTT. Protein: CASSTLGTLRDQPQHF.

In its sample, this clonotype was seen a few times. This chain connects TRBV30 to TRBJ2-7; 9 bases line up with TRBD1. J gave up 1 base and V 7 bases, and 5 bases lay outside the gene matches. This CDR3 region has 13 residues. Germline CDR1 is GTSNPN and CDR2 is SVGIG (reference sequence). The CDR3, as DNA: TGTGCCTCCACGACAGGGGGTTCCTACGAGCAGTACTTC. This sequence encodes CASTTGGSYEQYF.

This clonotype appeared a few times. The chain uses TRBV29-1 and TRBJ2-1; D gene uncertain. Trimming left V 3 bases short and J 9 bases short, with 3 bases between. The germline gives CDR1 SQVTM, CDR2 ANQGSEA. The CDR3 spans 9 residues. The CDR3 region has the DNA TGCAGCGTTGAGCCTGAGCAGTTCTTC. As protein: CSVEPEQFF.

This chain uses TRBV24-1 with TRBJ1-2, with 8 bases aligning to TRBD1. The CDR3 covers 16 residues. The trim removed 2 bases at V and 8 bases at J, leaving 12 bases unmatched. Germline CDR1 is KGHDR and CDR2 is SFDVKD. The CDR3 nucleotides read TGTGCCACCAGTGATTATGATTACAGGGGGAATGGCGGCTACACCTTC. This translates into CATSDYDYRGNGGYTF.

In this sample, this clonotype turned up many times. The chain recombines TRBV3-1 with TRBJ2-2; 9 nucleotides line up with TRBD1. This CDR3 has 19 amino acids. Germline CDR1 is LGHDT and CDR2 is YNNKEL (reference sequence). J lost 0 bases, V lost 0 bases, and 8 bases had no gene match. CDR3 sequence: CASSQEEGQGRANTGELFF. Written as DNA, the CDR3 is TGTGCCAGCAGCCAAGAGGAAGGACAGGGGAGAGCGAACACCGGGGAGCTGTTTTTT.

This clonotype was seen only a few times. This chain connects TRBV5-1 to TRBJ2-5; TRBD2 agrees at 9 bases. J gave up 3 bases and V 7 bases, and 10 bases lay outside the gene matches. This CDR3 is built from 15 residues. The germline CDR1 and CDR2 sequences are SGHRS and YFSETQ. The CDR3 nucleotides read TGCGCCAGCGTGAAGGCGGCTAGCGGGGAAGAGACCCAGTACTTC. The encoded protein is CASVKAASGEETQYF.

The sample holds a few counts of this clonotype. V gene TRBV6-5 combines with J gene TRBJ2-5, with D perhaps matching TRBD2 (5 bases). The germline V gene has CDR1 MNHEY and CDR2 SVGAGI. CDR3 length: 13 amino acids. V lost 0 bases, J lost 7 bases, and 9 bases lay in between. The CDR3 nucleotides are TGTGCCAGCAGTTACTCGTTAAGCGGGACCCAGTACTTC. This sequence encodes CASSYSLSGTQYF.

The V gene is TRBV18, the J gene TRBJ2-5; tentative D call: TRBD1 (6 bases). V gave up 6 bases and J gave up 4 bases, with 18 bases separating them. Germline assignment: CDR1 KGHSH and CDR2 LQKENI. This CDR3 has 15 residues. The CDR3 nucleotides read TGTGCCAGCTCGCCTATACCGGGACACGTAGAGACCCAGTACTTC. Translation: CASSPIPGHVETQYF.

The V gene is TRBV16, the J gene TRBJ2-7; D not resolved. Germline values: CDR1 KGHSY, CDR2 FQNENV. CDR3 length equals 13 residues. The V end was cut by 2 bases, the J end by 6 bases, with 11 bases between. The chain's CDR3 is CASSQQGLVEQYF. The CDR3 DNA is TGTGCCAGCAGCCAACAAGGGCTGGTCGAGCAGTACTTC. The full variable domain, its missing parts supplied by reference TRBV16 and TRBJ2-7, is GEEVAQTPKHLVRGEGQKAKLYCAPIKGHSYVFWYQQVLKNEFKFLISFQNENVFDETGMPKERFSAKCLPNSPCSLEIQATKLEDSAVYFCASSQQGLVEQYFGPGTRLTVT.

This clonotype appeared many times. J is TRBJ2-1 and V is TRBV2, with 8 bases matching TRBD1. V shed 3 bases, J shed 6 bases, and the junction held 4 bases outside the gene matches. Germline loops: CDR1 SNHLY, CDR2 FYNNEI. There are 14 residues in the CDR3. The CDR3 reads CASSDSGGLNEQFF. CDR3 sequence (DNA): TGTGCCAGCAGTGATTCAGGGGGCCTCAATGAGCAGTTCTTC.

The chain recombines TRBV20-1 with TRBJ1-1, with D maybe TRBD1 (5 bases). Germline CDR1 and CDR2: DFQATT and SNEGSKA (reference sequence). CDR3 length equals 13 residues. V was trimmed by 6 bases and J by 0 bases, leaving 11 bases between them. The DNA of the CDR3 is TGCAGTGCCCCGGGACCGATGAACACTGAAGCTTTCTTT. Protein product: CSAPGPMNTEAFF.

This clonotype has a handful of counts. J is TRBJ2-3 and V is TRBV20-1; 8 bases line up with TRBD2. CDR1 and CDR2 (germline): DFQATT, SNEGSKA (reference sequence). The CDR3 is 18 residues long. The V gene end was trimmed by 1 base and the J gene end by 1 base; junction bases not matched to a gene: 13. The CDR3 sequence: CSARVQAGGDVGTDTQYF. As DNA, the CDR3 is TGCAGTGCTAGAGTCCAGGCGGGGGGCGACGTAGGCACAGATACGCAGTATTTT.

This clonotype was detected many times. The rearrangement links TRBV28 to TRBJ2-5; 9 bases are a match to TRBD1. The CDR3 sequence is 14 residues long. The germline V gene has CDR1 MDHEN and CDR2 SYDVKM. The V gene end was trimmed by 5 bases and the J gene end by 9 bases; junction bases not matched to a gene: 10. The DNA for the CDR3 is TGTGCCAGCAGTCTCGGGACAGGGATTCGTGCCCAGTACTTC. This encodes CASSLGTGIRAQYF.

The table lists this clonotype with a few counts. J is TRBJ2-7 and V is TRBV29-1; 15 nucleotides line up with TRBD2. CDR3 length: 14 residues. Germline-derived CDR1 and CDR2 are SQVTM and ANQGSEA. With 5 bases clipped from V and 6 bases from J, the junction kept 5 bases outside the gene matches. The CDR3 reads CSVRGTSGRSEQYF. The DNA for the CDR3 is TGCAGCGTTAGAGGGACTAGCGGGAGGTCCGAGCAGTACTTC.

This clonotype was recorded a few times. This sequence joins TRBV20-1 and TRBJ1-1; D is uncertain. The length of the CDR3 is 15 residues. The V end was cut by 0 bases, the J end by 0 bases, with 11 bases between. The germline gives CDR1 DFQATT, CDR2 SNEGSKA (reference sequence). The CDR3 sequence: CSARDRAKLNTEAFF. The CDR3 nucleotides read TGCAGTGCTAGAGATCGGGCAAAACTGAACACTGAAGCTTTCTTT.